This T cell receptor (beta chain) appears in the sequencing data of a study of beta chain features in type 1 diabetes. The CDR3 spans 13 residues. The junction had 3 bases not matched to a gene; V was cut back by 6 bases and J by 4 bases. Germline CDR1 SGHNT, CDR2 YENEEA. Study findings and constraints: Amplification by PCR could prefer shorter templates, with the same effect in patients and controls. Moderate yet significant TCRB CDR3 shortening was seen in Type 1 diabetes patients in all four CD4+ subsets.

Concerning this clone: Its matching antigen is unknown.

Reverse transcription of all isolated RNA meant that expressed TCRB transcripts were sequenced. The method was immunoSEQ multiplex PCR; TCRdb's version includes in-frame clones alone and lacks a portion of them. Of approximately 44,000 clones in the sample, roughly 70% are singletons; the top ten hold more than 2%. CD45RO/CCR7/CD25/CD127/CD95/CD27 separated CD4+ naive, central memory, regulatory and stem cell-like memory cells by sorting. This TCR derives from a woman under 30 with type 1 diabetes. The chain is built from TRBV11-3 and TRBJ2-7; 10 bases map to TRBD2. The sample consisted of Tregs from blood. In DNA form, the CDR3 reads TGTGCCAGCAGGGTGACTAGCGGGTACGAGCAGTACTTC. Its translation is CASRVTSGYEQYF.